Below are 10 T cell receptor beta chains sequenced from a single sample in a study of CD8+ T cells in alopecia areata (dated by TCRdb to between 2018 and 2020). Libraries came from the immunoSEQ multiplex PCR assay. RNA was extracted from all samples and reverse transcribed into cDNA, which served as template for TCR sequencing. TCRdb stores this immuneACCESS table with in-frame sequences only. Part of the clones is absent; in the studies checked, under half of the shortfall reflects unresolved V genes, and no reason is known for the rest. This sample is represented by 50,000 to 65,000 clones; roughly 50% of them were singletons. Approximately 20% of the sample is held by the ten biggest clonotypes. The treatment or condition tag for this specimen amounts to: oral pan-JAK inhibitor, 5-10 mg twice daily. The sequencing here drew on CD8+ T cells sorted from blood, taken around week 36, from a patient treated with tofacitinib. The receptors were sampled from a human donor with alopecia areata.

The rearrangement joins TRBV2 to TRBJ2-4; 10 bases align to TRBD2. The CDR3 contains 15 residues. Trimming at V came to 3 bases and at J to 7 bases, leaving 6 bases not matched to a gene. Germline lookup yields CDR1 SNHLY and CDR2 FYNNEI. CDR3 bases: TGTGCCAGCAGTGACGGAGCGGGAGGGAATAACATTCAGTACTTC. This gives the protein CASSDGAGGNNIQYF. The full variable domain, in which reference TRBV2 and TRBJ2-4 provide the parts outside the CDR3, is EPEVTQTPSHQVTQMGQEVILRCVPISNHLYFYWYRQILGQKVEFLVSFYNNEISEKSEIFDDQFSVERPDGSNFTLKIRSTKLEDSAMYFCASSDGAGGNNIQYFGAGTRLSVL.

This clone was picked up a small number of times. The J gene is TRBJ2-1, the V gene TRBV14; TRBD2 aligns across 10 bases. The CDR3 loop spans 16 amino acids. Unmatched junction bases numbered 2, after V lost 1 base and J lost 2 bases. Germline CDR1 reads SGHDN; CDR2 reads FVKESK. CDR3 sequence (DNA): TGTGCCAGCAGCCAAGGACTAGCGGGTCCCTACAATGAGCAGTTCTTC. Amino acids: CASSQGLAGPYNEQFF.

This clone was observed a handful of times. The chain couples TRBV7-3 to TRBJ2-5; 7 nucleotides line up with TRBD1. J was trimmed by 2 bases and V by 1 base; bases with no gene match: 7. The CDR3 extends over 16 amino acids. CDR1 and CDR2 (germline): SGHTA, FQGTGA. CDR3 DNA sequence: TGTGCCAGCAGCTTAAGGGACAGACATTCACAAGAGACCCAGTACTTC. This gives the protein CASSLRDRHSQETQYF. The full variable domain, completed using reference TRBV7-3 and TRBJ2-5, is GAGVSQTPSNKVTEKGKYVELRCDPISGHTALYWYRQSLGQGPEFLIYFQGTGAADDSGLPNDRFFAVRPEGSVSTLKIQRTERGDSAVYLCASSLRDRHSQETQYFGPGTRLLVL.

This clone came up a few times. V gene TRBV4-1 combines with J gene TRBJ2-1; D is possibly TRBD2 (5 bases). This CDR3 region has 17 residues. V lost 0 bases and J lost 0, with 12 bases in between. Germline assignment: CDR1 MGHRA and CDR2 YSYEKL. The chain's CDR3 is CASSQDRSGPSYNEQFF. The CDR3 DNA follows: TGCGCCAGCAGCCAAGATCGCAGCGGACCCTCCTACAATGAGCAGTTCTTC.

The chain links TRBV13 to TRBJ2-5; TRBD1 is a possible D gene (5 bases). Looked up from germline, CDR1 is PRHDT and CDR2 is FYEKMQ (reference sequence). The ends were cut back, 5 bases at V and 5 bases at J, with 12 bases in the middle. The CDR3 is 13 residues long. For the CDR3, the DNA is TGTGCCAGCAGCGATCAGGGTGGCGAGACCCAGTACTTC. It is translated as CASSDQGGETQYF.

The gene calls are TRBV29-1 and TRBJ2-7; possibly TRBD2 for D (6 bases). CDR1 is SQVTM and CDR2 is ANQGSEA in the germline V gene. There are 13 residues in the CDR3. The V and J ends lost 6 bases and 2 bases respectively, with 14 bases between them. The CDR3 nucleotides are TGCAGCGTGGTTAGCGGAAATACCTACGAGCAGTACTTC. Protein sequence: CSVVSGNTYEQYF.

The chain recombines TRBV7-9 with TRBJ1-2; 8 positions agree with TRBD1. The CDR3 consists of 13 residues. From germline, CDR1 is SEHNR and CDR2 FQNEAQ (reference sequence). Trimming took 3 bases from V and 3 from J; bases not matched to a gene: 0. The CDR3 bases are TGTGCCAGCAGCTTGGGACAGGACTATGGCTACACCTTC. Translated: CASSLGQDYGYTF.

V gene TRBV19 combines with J gene TRBJ2-5; the D call may be TRBD1 or TRBD2 (5 bases each). V lost 6 bases, J lost 2 bases, and 13 bases lay in between. The V gene's germline CDR1 is LNHDA and CDR2 SQIVND (reference sequence). CDR3 size: 14 residues. The CDR3 region has the DNA TGTGCCAGTAGCCTCCGGGACGGACAAGAGACCCAGTACTTC. Its translation is CASSLRDGQETQYF.

This clone has a handful of counts. V gene TRBV4-1 combines with J gene TRBJ2-7; possibly TRBD2 for D (6 bases). V was trimmed by 0 bases and J by 3 bases, leaving 12 bases between them. The CDR3 runs to 15 residues. Per germline, CDR1 MGHRA and CDR2 YSYEKL. The CDR3 bases are TGCGCCAGCAGCCAAGATTGGCAGGGAGGCTACGAGCAGTACTTC. Protein sequence: CASSQDWQGGYEQYF.

This chain links TRBV27 with TRBJ2-3; perhaps TRBD1 as D (6 bases). This CDR3 has 17 amino acids. Germline assignment: CDR1 MNHEY and CDR2 SMNVEV (reference sequence). Trimming took off 0 bases at V and 5 bases at J, with 18 bases between the two ends. CDR3 coding DNA: TGTGCCAGCAGTTTATCGAAAGGACAGTCAAGAATAGATACGCAGTATTTT. Protein product: CASSLSKGQSRIDTQYF.